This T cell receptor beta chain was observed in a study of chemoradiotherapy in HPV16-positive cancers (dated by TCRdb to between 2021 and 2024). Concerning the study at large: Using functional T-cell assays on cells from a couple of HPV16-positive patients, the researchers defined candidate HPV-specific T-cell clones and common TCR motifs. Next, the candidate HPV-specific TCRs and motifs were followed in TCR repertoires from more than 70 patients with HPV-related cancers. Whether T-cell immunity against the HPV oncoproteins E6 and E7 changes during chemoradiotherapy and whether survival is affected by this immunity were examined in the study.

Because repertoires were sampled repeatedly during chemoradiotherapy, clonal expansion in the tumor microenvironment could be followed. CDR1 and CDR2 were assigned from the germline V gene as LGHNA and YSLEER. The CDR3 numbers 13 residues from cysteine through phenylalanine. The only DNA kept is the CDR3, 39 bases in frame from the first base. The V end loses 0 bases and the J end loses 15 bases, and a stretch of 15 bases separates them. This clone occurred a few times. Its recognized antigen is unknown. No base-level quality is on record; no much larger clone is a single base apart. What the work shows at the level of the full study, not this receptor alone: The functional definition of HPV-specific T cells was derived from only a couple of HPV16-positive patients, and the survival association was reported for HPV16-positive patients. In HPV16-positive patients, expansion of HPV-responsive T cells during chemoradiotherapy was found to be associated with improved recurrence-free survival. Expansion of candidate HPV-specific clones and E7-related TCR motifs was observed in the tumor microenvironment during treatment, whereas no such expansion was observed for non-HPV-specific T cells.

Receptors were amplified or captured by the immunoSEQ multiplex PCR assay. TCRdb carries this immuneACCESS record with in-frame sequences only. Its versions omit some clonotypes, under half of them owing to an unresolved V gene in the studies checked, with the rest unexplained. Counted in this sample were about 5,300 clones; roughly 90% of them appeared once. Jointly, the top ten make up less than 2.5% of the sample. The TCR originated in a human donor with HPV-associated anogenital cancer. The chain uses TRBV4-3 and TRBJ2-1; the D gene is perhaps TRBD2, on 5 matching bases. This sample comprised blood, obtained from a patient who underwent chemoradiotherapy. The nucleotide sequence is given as TGCGCCAGCAGCCAAGATCCCGGGAAGAGAAGGTTCTTC. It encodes CASSQDPGKRRFF.